This T cell receptor beta chain was found in a study of low-dose radiotherapy and immunotherapy resistance in tumors. Both TCRalpha and TCRbeta chains were reverse transcribed with V-gene-specific primers. PCR amplification of the TCRs was performed with Phusion for 20 PCR cycles, and it relied on a constant-region primer together with a V-primer adapter. Via MiXCR, TCRdb re-called the reads, giving one row per CDR3 protein. The data show about 30,000 distinct CDR3 sequences, 45% to 50% seen once. This clonotype came up many times. The CDR3 runs to 17 residues. Trimming at V came to 0 bases and at J to 5 bases, leaving 10 bases not matched to a gene. Per the germline V gene, CDR1 is DFQATT and CDR2 is SNEGSKA (reference sequence). As to time point: after trial treatment. Stated treatment: LDRT plus nivolumab, ipilimumab, low-dose cyclophosphamide and aspirin (RACIN trial).

This receptor was taken from a male donor with gallbladder cancer. Sample: PBMCs, taken after low-dose radiotherapy plus immunotherapy. The J gene is TRBJ2-5, the V gene TRBV20-1; 12 nucleotides agree with TRBD2. The CDR3, as DNA: TGCAGTGCTAGAGATCGGCTAGCGGGGGGGCCTAGGGAGACCCAGTACTTC. It translates to CSARDRLAGGPRETQYF.